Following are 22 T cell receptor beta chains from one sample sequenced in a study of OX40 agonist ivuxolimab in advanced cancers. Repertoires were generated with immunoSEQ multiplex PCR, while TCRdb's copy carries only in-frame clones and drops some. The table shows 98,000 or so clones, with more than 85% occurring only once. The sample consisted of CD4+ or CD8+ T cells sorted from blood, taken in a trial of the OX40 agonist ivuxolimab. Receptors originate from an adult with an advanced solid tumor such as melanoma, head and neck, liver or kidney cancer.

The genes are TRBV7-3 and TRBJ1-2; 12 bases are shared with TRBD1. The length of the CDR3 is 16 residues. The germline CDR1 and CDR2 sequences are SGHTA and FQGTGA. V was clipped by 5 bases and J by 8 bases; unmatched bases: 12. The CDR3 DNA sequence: TGTGCCAGCAGCCCCCGGGCGGGACAGGGGGCTTTCGGCTACACCTTC. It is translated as CASSPRAGQGAFGYTF.

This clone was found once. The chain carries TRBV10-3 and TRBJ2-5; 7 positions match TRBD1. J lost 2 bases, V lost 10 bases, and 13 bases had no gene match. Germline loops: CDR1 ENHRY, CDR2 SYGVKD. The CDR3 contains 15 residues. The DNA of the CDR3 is TGTGCCACAAAACCGGGACAGTTGCCTCAAGAGACCCAGTACTTC. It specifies CATKPGQLPQETQYF.

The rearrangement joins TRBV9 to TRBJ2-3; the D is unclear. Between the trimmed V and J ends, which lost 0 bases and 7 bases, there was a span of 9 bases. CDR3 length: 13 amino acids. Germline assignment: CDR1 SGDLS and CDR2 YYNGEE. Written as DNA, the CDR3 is TGTGCCAGCAGCGTAGAGGAACGGAATACGCAGTATTTT. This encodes CASSVEERNTQYF.

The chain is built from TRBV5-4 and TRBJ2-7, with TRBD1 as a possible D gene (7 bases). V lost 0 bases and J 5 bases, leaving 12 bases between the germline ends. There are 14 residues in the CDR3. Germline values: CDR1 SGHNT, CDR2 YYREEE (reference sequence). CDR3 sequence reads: CASSLDQGGHEQYF. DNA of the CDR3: TGTGCCAGCAGCTTGGACCAGGGGGGCCACGAGCAGTACTTC.

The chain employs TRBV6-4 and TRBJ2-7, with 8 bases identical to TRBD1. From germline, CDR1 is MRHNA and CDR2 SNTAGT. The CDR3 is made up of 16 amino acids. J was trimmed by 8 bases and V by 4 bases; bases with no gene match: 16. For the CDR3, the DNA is TGTGCCAGCAGTGTCCTACCGGGACAGGCCCCGGGTAAGCAGTACTTC. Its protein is CASSVLPGQAPGKQYF.

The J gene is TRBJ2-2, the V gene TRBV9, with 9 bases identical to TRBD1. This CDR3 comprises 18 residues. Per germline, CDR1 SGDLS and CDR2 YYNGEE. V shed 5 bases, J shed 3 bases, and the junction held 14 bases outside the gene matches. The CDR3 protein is CASREGQGIAGHTGELFF. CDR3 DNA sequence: TGTGCCAGCAGAGAGGGACAGGGAATCGCAGGGCACACCGGGGAGCTGTTTTTT.

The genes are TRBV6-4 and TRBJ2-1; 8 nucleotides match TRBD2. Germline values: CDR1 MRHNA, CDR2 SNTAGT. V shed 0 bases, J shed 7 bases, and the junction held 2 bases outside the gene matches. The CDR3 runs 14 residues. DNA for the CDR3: TGTGCCAGCAGTGACTCGAGCGGGGGTAATGAGCAGTTCTTC. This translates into CASSDSSGGNEQFF.

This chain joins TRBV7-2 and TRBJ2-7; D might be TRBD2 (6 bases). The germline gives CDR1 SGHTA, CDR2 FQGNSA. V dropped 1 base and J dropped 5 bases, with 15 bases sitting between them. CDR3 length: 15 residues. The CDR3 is CASSLVRRESNEQYF. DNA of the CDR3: TGTGCCAGCAGCTTAGTCCGGCGGGAATCTAACGAGCAGTACTTC.

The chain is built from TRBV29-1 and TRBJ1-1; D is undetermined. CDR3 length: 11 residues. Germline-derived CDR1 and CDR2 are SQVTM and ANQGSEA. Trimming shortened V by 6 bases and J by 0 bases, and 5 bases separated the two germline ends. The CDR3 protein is CSVGVNTEAFF. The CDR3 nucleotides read TGCAGCGTCGGGGTGAACACTGAAGCTTTCTTT.

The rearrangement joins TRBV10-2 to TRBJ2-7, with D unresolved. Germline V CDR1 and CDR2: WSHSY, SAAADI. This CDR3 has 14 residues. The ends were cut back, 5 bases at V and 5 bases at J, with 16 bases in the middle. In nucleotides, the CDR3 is TGCGCCAGCAGTCGTGAGACTTTAATCCACGAGCAGTACTTC. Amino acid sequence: CASSRETLIHEQYF.

The chain's CDR3 is CASKTRPNTEAFF. The DNA of the CDR3 is TGTGCCAGCAAGACTCGACCCAACACTGAAGCTTTCTTT. The chain employs TRBV6-1 and TRBJ1-1; D ambiguous. Germline assignment: CDR1 MNHNS and CDR2 SASEGT. The CDR3 sequence is 13 residues long. Between the trimmed V and J ends, which lost 7 bases and 2 bases, there was a span of 11 bases.

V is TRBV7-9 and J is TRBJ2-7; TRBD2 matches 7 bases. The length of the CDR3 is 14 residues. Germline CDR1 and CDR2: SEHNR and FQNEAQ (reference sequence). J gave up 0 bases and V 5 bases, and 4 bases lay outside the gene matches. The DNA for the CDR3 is TGTGCCAGCAGCCGAGCGGGGCACTCCTACGAGCAGTACTTC. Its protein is CASSRAGHSYEQYF.

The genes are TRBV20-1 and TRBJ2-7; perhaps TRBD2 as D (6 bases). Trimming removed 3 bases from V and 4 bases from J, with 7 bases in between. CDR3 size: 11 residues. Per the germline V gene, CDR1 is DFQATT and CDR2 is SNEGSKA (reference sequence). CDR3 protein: CSASGGYEQYF. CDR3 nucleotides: TGCAGTGCTAGCGGGGGTTACGAGCAGTACTTC.

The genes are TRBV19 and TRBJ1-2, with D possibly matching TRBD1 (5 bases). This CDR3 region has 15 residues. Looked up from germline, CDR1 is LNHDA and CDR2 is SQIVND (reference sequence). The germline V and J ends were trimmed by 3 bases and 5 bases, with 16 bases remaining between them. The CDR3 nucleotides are TGTGCCAGTAGTATCGTCTCAGGAGGGGATTATGGCTACACCTTC. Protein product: CASSIVSGGDYGYTF.

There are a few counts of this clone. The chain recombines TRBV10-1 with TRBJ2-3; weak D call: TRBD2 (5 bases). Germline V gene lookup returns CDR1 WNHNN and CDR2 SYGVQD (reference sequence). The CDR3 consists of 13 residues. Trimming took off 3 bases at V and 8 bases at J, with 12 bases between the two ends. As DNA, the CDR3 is TGCGCCAGCAGTGAAAAACGCGCGGGTACGCAGTATTTT. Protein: CASSEKRAGTQYF.

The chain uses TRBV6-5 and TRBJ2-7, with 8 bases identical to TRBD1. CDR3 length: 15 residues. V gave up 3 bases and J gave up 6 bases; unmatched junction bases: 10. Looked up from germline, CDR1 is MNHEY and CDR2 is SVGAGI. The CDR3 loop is CASSYFSRTGSEQYF. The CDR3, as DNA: TGTGCCAGCAGTTATTTCTCTAGGACAGGGAGCGAGCAGTACTTC.

The CDR3 loop is CASSLTAGGQETQYF. The CDR3 bases are TGTGCCAGCAGTTTAACGGCAGGGGGCCAAGAGACCCAGTACTTC. The rearrangement joins TRBV27 to TRBJ2-5, with TRBD1 matching 7 bases. This CDR3 contains 15 residues. Trimming removed 2 bases from V and 1 base from J; junction bases left unmatched: 4. Germline V gene sequence: CDR1 MNHEY, CDR2 SMNVEV (reference sequence).

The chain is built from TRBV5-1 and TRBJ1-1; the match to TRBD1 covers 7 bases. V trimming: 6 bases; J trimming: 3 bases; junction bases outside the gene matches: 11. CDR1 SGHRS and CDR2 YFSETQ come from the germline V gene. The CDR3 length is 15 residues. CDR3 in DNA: TGCGCCAGCACCTCGGGGCAGGGGGGTGACACTGAAGCTTTCTTT. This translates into CASTSGQGGDTEAFF.

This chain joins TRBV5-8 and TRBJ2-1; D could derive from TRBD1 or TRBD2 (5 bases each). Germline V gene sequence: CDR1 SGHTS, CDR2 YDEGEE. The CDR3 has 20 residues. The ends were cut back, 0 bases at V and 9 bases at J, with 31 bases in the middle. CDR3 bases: TGTGCCAGCAGCTTGGGGGAACTGGGGTCGGGGCGAGCCTGGACCGGTGAGCAGTTCTTC. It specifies CASSLGELGSGRAWTGEQFF.

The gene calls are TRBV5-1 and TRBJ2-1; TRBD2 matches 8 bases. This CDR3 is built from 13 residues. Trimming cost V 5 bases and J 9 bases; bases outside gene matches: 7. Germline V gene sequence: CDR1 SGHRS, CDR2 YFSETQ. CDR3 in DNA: TGCGCCAGCAGTACGACTAGCGAAGGTGAGCAGTTCTTC. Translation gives CASSTTSEGEQFF.

CDR3 sequence reads: CASSFAGQGINEQYF. CDR3 nucleotide sequence: TGCGCCAGCAGCTTTGCGGGACAGGGGATAAACGAGCAGTACTTC. The chain recombines TRBV5-1 with TRBJ2-7; 10 bases map to TRBD1. This CDR3 has 15 amino acids. The trim removed 2 bases at V and 5 bases at J, leaving 7 bases unmatched. CDR1 and CDR2 (germline): SGHRS, YFSETQ.

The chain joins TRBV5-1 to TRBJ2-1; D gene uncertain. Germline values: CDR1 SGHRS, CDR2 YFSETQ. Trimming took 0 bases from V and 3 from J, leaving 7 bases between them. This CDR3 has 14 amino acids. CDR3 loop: CASSLEPSYNEQFF. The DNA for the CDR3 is TGCGCCAGCAGCTTGGAACCTAGCTACAATGAGCAGTTCTTC.